Listed below are T cell receptor beta chains from one sample, sequenced in a study of T cells in tuberculosis. Some clones are missing from TCRdb's copy, which holds only in-frame ones; the method was immunoSEQ multiplex PCR. This sample has 85,000 to 90,000 clones, with under 95% found just once. The specimen was CD1b-GMM tetramer-negative cells sorted from PBMCs. Receptors originate from an adult woman with latent tuberculosis. The CDR3 runs from the conserved cysteine through the conserved F or W. D genes are given only for firm matches. Only some rows state a clone size, as once, few, many or a class for expanded clones.

V	D	J	length	size	CDR3	DNA
TRBV11-2	TRBD1	TRBJ2-1	14	-	CASSLRDRAPEQFF	TGTGCCAGCAGCTTAAGGGACAGGGCCCCCGAGCAGTTCTTC
TRBV19	-	TRBJ1-3	16	-	CASMEQGIAMGNTIYF	TGTGCCAGTATGGAGCAGGGAATTGCGATGGGAAACACCATATATTTT
TRBV11-2	TRBD2	TRBJ2-1	16	-	CASSSTRLAGSNEQFF	TGTGCCAGCAGCTCGACCAGACTAGCGGGGAGCAATGAGCAGTTCTTC
TRBV7-9	-	TRBJ1-2	16	-	CASSGIVTESNYGYTF	TGTGCCAGCAGCGGTATAGTGACAGAGTCTAACTATGGCTACACCTTC
TRBV5-6	-	TRBJ2-1	11	-	CASSSRDEQFF	TGTGCCAGCAGCTCCCGGGATGAGCAGTTCTTC
TRBV2	-	TRBJ1-4	19	few	CASSVHQAGGEATNEKLFF	TGTGCCAGCAGTGTTCACCAGGCTGGGGGCGAGGCAACTAATGAAAAACTGTTTTTT
TRBV9	TRBD1	TRBJ1-2	14	once	CASSARDRTYGYTF	TGTGCCAGCAGCGCCCGGGACAGAACCTATGGCTACACCTTC
TRBV6-5	-	TRBJ2-2	12	-	CASSYVSGELFF	TGTGCCAGCAGTTACGTCTCCGGGGAGCTGTTTTTT
TRBV10-3	-	TRBJ1-1	12	-	CAISRDSYEAFF	TGTGCCATCAGTAGAGACAGCTATGAAGCTTTCTTT
TRBV10-3	-	TRBJ1-2	13	-	CAISDGQPYGYTF	TGTGCCATCAGTGATGGACAGCCCTATGGCTACACCTTC
TRBV4-3	TRBD1	TRBJ1-2	14	-	CASSQDGTAYGYTF	TGCGCCAGCAGCCAAGACGGGACAGCTTATGGCTACACCTTC
TRBV5-1	TRBD1	TRBJ1-6	17	-	CASSLTTPGQGSSPLHF	TGCGCCAGCAGCTTAACCACCCCCGGACAGGGAAGCTCACCCCTCCACTTT
TRBV12-2	-	TRBJ2-1	20	-	CASRLALDQRGLLLADEQFF	TGTGCAAGTCGCTTAGCGTTGGACCAGCGGGGATTACTCCTCGCGGATGAGCAGTTCTTC
TRBV10-3	TRBD1	TRBJ2-3	16	-	CAISDPKTGGADTQYF	TGTGCCATCAGTGACCCAAAGACAGGGGGTGCAGATACGCAGTATTTT
TRBV18	-	TRBJ1-4	15	-	CASSPLYGAREKLFF	TGTGCCAGCTCACCCCTGTATGGGGCGAGAGAAAAACTGTTTTTT
TRBV6-5	-	TRBJ2-7	13	-	CASSYGSFGEQYF	TGTGCCAGCAGTTACGGTAGCTTCGGCGAGCAGTACTTC
TRBV30	-	TRBJ2-5	12	-	CACSGGGETQYF	TGTGCCTGCTCAGGGGGAGGTGAGACCCAGTACTTC
TRBV27	TRBD1	TRBJ2-7	15	-	CASSSETGDSYEQYF	TGTGCCAGCAGTTCGGAGACAGGGGATTCCTACGAGCAGTACTTC
TRBV5-6	-	TRBJ1-6	16	-	CASSRFEVSYNSPLHF	TGTGCCAGCAGCCGTTTTGAGGTCTCCTATAATTCACCCCTCCACTTT
TRBV7-9	TRBD1	TRBJ2-2	15	-	CASSTGQGNTGELFF	TGTGCCAGCAGCACCGGACAGGGCAACACCGGGGAGCTGTTTTTT
TRBV30	TRBD1	TRBJ1-1	13	-	CAWSVGGPAEAFF	TGTGCCTGGAGTGTAGGGGGCCCGGCTGAAGCTTTCTTT
TRBV7-2	TRBD2	TRBJ2-3	16	-	CASSLGGSGGTDTQYF	TGTGCCAGCAGCTTAGGAGGGAGCGGGGGCACAGATACGCAGTATTTT
TRBV6-5	TRBD1	TRBJ1-4	16	-	CASSFRTGGSNEKLFF	TGTGCCAGCAGTTTTAGGACAGGCGGCTCTAATGAAAAACTGTTTTTT
TRBV5-1	TRBD2	TRBJ2-1	15	-	CASSLVALAGGEQFF	TGCGCCAGCAGCTTGGTCGCGCTAGCGGGGGGTGAGCAGTTCTTC
TRBV7-9	-	TRBJ2-1	13	-	CASTTYIIAEQFF	TGTGCCAGCACCACATATATTATAGCAGAGCAGTTCTTC
TRBV6-1	-	TRBJ2-7	11	-	CASTHAYEQYF	TGTGCCAGCACCCACGCCTACGAGCAGTACTTC
TRBV7-2	TRBD2	TRBJ2-1	16	-	CASSFDSGGVFNEQFF	TGTGCCAGCAGCTTCGATAGCGGGGGGGTATTTAATGAGCAGTTCTTC
TRBV5-1	-	TRBJ2-1	11	-	CASSLAAEQFF	TGCGCCAGCAGCTTAGCGGCTGAGCAGTTCTTC
TRBV2	-	TRBJ2-1	14	-	CASSLGGAYNEQFF	TGTGCCAGCAGCCTAGGGGGGGCCTACAATGAGCAGTTCTTC
TRBV2	TRBD2	TRBJ2-1	15	-	CASIPGGAGYNEQFF	TGTGCCAGCATCCCGGGGGGGGCTGGGTACAATGAGCAGTTCTTC
TRBV6-6	TRBD2	TRBJ2-2	15	-	CASSNSGLASGELFF	TGTGCCAGCAGTAACTCCGGACTAGCTTCTGGGGAGCTGTTTTTT
TRBV2	TRBD2	TRBJ2-1	15	-	CASSVPSGGYNEQFF	TGTGCCAGCAGTGTACCTAGCGGGGGGTACAATGAGCAGTTCTTC
TRBV6-1	-	TRBJ2-2	15	-	CASSEYGLPTGELFF	TGTGCCAGCAGTGAGTACGGACTACCAACCGGGGAGCTGTTTTTT
TRBV27	-	TRBJ1-1	17	-	CASSLSMRLKGNTEAFF	TGTGCCAGCAGTTTATCGATGCGGCTAAAAGGGAACACTGAAGCTTTCTTT
TRBV2	TRBD1	TRBJ1-5	14	-	CASSGGQGNQPQHF	TGTGCCAGCAGTGGGGGACAGGGCAATCAGCCCCAGCATTTT
TRBV19	-	TRBJ2-1	16	-	CASSPVAVGGLNEQFF	TGTGCCAGTAGCCCGGTCGCGGTAGGGGGATTAAATGAGCAGTTCTTC
TRBV2	-	TRBJ1-4	15	-	CASSEGESSNEKLFF	TGTGCCAGCAGTGAAGGAGAGTCCTCCAATGAAAAACTGTTTTTT
TRBV27	-	TRBJ2-5	12	-	CASTNLRGTQYF	TGTGCCAGCACCAACCTCCGAGGGACCCAGTACTTC
TRBV7-2	TRBD1	TRBJ2-7	14	once	CASRETGGGYEQYF	TGTGCCAGCAGAGAGACAGGGGGCGGATACGAGCAGTACTTC
TRBV9	-	TRBJ1-1	15	-	CASSPRTAPNSEAFF	TGTGCCAGCAGCCCCCGGACAGCTCCCAATTCTGAAGCTTTCTTT
TRBV7-3	TRBD2	TRBJ2-5	16	-	CASSIGTSGGSRTQYF	TGTGCCAGCAGCATCGGGACTAGCGGGGGGTCCAGGACCCAGTACTTC